Given below is one T cell receptor (beta chain) in context. Mismatch with germline at one junction end may stem from a read error. The CDR3 spans 16 residues. CDR1 and CDR2 from the germline V gene are MGHRA and YSYEKL. This entry belongs to a study of tumor-infiltrating lymphocytes in primary liver carcinoma. DNA and RNA were both co-extracted from 20-30 mg of bulk tissue that had not been sorted. The input was 500 ng total RNA; TCR beta cDNA was made from it with a constant-region primer. Investigators got TCR beta libraries out of three nested multiplex PCR rounds, done with slightly modified ARM-PCR. Amplification in the first two PCR rounds was performed using TRBV1-TRBV30 forward primers and a C-beta reverse primer for approximately 10 cycles each. TCRdb called the multiplex PCR reads again in MiXCR, with one record for every CDR3 protein. The sample yields more than 70,000 distinct CDR3 sequences, 60% to 75% seen once.

The sequence was obtained from a man between 35 and 55 years old with primary liver carcinoma and hepatitis B virus infection. Sequences were obtained from liver tumor tissue from sampling region 1. The subset is: tumor region T1, superior pole. The J gene is TRBJ2-7, the V gene TRBV4-1; D is tentatively TRBD1 or TRBD2 (5 bases each). Here the CDR3 reads CASSPSNDSPPRERNF. The CDR3 DNA reads as TGCGCCAGCAGCCCATCAAACGACAGCCCTCCGAGGGAGCGGAACTTC.